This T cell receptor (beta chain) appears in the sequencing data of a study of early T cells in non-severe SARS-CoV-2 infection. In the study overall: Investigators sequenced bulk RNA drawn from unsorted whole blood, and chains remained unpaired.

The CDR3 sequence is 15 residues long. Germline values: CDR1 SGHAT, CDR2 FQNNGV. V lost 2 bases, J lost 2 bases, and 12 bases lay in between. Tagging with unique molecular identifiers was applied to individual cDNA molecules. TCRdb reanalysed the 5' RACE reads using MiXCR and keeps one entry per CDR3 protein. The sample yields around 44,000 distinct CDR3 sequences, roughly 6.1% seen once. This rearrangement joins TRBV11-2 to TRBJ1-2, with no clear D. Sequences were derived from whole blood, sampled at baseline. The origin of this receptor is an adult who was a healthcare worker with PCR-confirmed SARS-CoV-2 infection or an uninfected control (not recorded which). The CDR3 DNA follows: TGTGCCAGCAGCTTACTCGGTGACGGAAACTATGGCTACACCTTC. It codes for CASSLLGDGNYGYTF.